This TCR beta chain stems from a study of blood T cell repertoires in COVID-19. Overall study context: Specimens from acute and convalescent COVID-19 originated in the United States, Italy and Spain. T cells, B-cell-depleted T cells, or PBMCs provided the cDNA or gDNA that served as material.

Germline values: CDR1 KGHDR, CDR2 SFDVKD. Trimming took 4 bases from V and 6 from J; bases not matched to a gene: 1. The CDR3 loop spans 12 amino acids. This clone has a handful of counts. How the authors handled the data: Amplifying reference gene primers gave estimates of nucleated cell counts. Generated by immunoSEQ multiplex PCR, the TCRdb table keeps only in-frame clones and is missing some. V, J and clone size are taken as reported in that table, and D and trimming were inferred from the DNA itself. The table shows a few hundred thousand clones, with 75% to 85% occurring only once. The chain is built from TRBV24-1 and TRBJ1-2, with 7 nucleotides matching TRBD1. The TCR originated in a human donor in a cohort sampled during active COVID-19. Source material: peripheral blood. Here the CDR3 DNA reads TGTGCCACCAGTGAAGGGGGCGATGGCTACACCTTC. Amino acid sequence: CATSEGGDGYTF.